This T cell receptor beta chain originates from a study of beta chain features in type 1 diabetes. Only one heparinised blood draw was taken per donor, and its volume averaged around 110 mL. The whole isolated RNA underwent reverse transcription, so sequencing captured expressed TCRB transcripts. TCRdb's table, derived via immunoSEQ multiplex PCR, lists solely in-frame clones and lacks some. The sample holds about 120,000 clones; over 15% are singletons and the top ten take 2% to 2.5%. In regard to this clone: What it recognizes is unknown.

The CDR3 has 15 amino acids. The V and J ends lost 5 bases and 9 bases, in that order; junction bases with no gene match: 8. Per germline, CDR1 SEHNR and CDR2 FQNEAQ (reference sequence). Study conclusions and caveats: Researchers reported that naive, central memory and Treg TCRB repertoires appeared more similar in patients than in healthy donors. Significant though moderate, a shortening of TCRB CDR3s appeared in all four CD4+ subsets of Type 1 diabetes patients.

Sequencing was done on a sample of central memory CD4+ T cells from blood. The chain joins TRBV7-9 to TRBJ1-6; 9 bases line up with TRBD1. This receptor was taken from a young man with type 1 diabetes. This CDR3 reads CASSLNRDRVSPLHF. CDR3 DNA sequence: TGTGCCAGCAGCCTGAACCGGGACAGGGTTTCACCCCTCCACTTT.